The 10 T cell receptor beta chains given below trace back to one sample, sequenced in a study of T cells in Graves' hyperthyroidism and ophthalmopathy. What was amplified from RNA transcripts were TCR beta CDR3 regions. TCR CDR3 regions were first amplified by RT-PCR with HTBI primers. TCRdb used MiXCR to reprocess the multiplex PCR reads, holding one entry per CDR3 protein. The sample holds about 690,000 distinct CDR3 sequences, around 15% seen once. Sequencing was done on a sample of blood. Source of these receptors: a man aged 45 to 65 with Graves' hyperthyroidism.

This clonotype has ten or more counts. The chain links TRBV20-1 to TRBJ2-5, with a weak D call TRBD1 (5 bases). CDR1 is DFQATT and CDR2 is SNEGSKA in the germline V gene (reference sequence). V lost 3 bases and J 7 bases, leaving 15 bases between the germline ends. This CDR3 contains 13 residues. The CDR3 DNA is TGCAGTGCTAGTGAGCTGGCCCAGGGGACCCAGTACTTC. Encoded protein: CSASELAQGTQYF.

This clonotype has more than one count but fewer than ten. This sequence joins TRBV7-8 and TRBJ2-7; possible D gene TRBD1, 6 bases. This CDR3 spans 14 amino acids. Per germline, CDR1 SGHVS and CDR2 FQNEAQ. V lost 4 bases and J lost 1, with 11 bases in between. CDR3 amino acids: CASSSQGLSYEQYF. CDR3 sequence (DNA): TGTGCCAGCAGCTCCCAGGGGTTATCCTACGAGCAGTACTTC.

This clonotype appeared a few times. This chain uses TRBV14 with TRBJ1-5; D remains ambiguous. V lost 1 base and J 0 bases, leaving 7 bases between the germline ends. Germline CDR1 reads SGHDN; CDR2 reads FVKESK. The CDR3 extends over 15 amino acids. CDR3 bases: TGTGCCAGCAGCCAAGTTGGGTATAGCAATCAGCCCCAGCATTTT. Residues: CASSQVGYSNQPQHF.

The chain employs TRBV2 and TRBJ2-7; 13 bases agree with TRBD2. This CDR3 is 15 amino acids long. J was trimmed by 7 bases and V by 8 bases; bases with no gene match: 11. Germline CDR1 SNHLY, CDR2 FYNNEI. In DNA form, the CDR3 reads TGTGCCAGCGAAGGACTAGCGGGAGAAATAGGGGAGCAGTACTTC. Its translation is CASEGLAGEIGEQYF.

V gene TRBV19 combines with J gene TRBJ1-1; D is possibly TRBD1 (5 bases). Trimming left V 10 bases short and J 8 bases short, with 14 bases between. The germline V gene encodes CDR1 LNHDA and CDR2 SQIVND (reference sequence). The CDR3 consists of 11 residues. CDR3 sequence reads: CATKGLAEAFF. The CDR3, as DNA: TGTGCCACCAAGGGACTAGCGGAAGCTTTCTTT.

This clonotype was counted a few times. The chain carries TRBV6-6 and TRBJ1-1; D is perhaps TRBD1 (5 bases). This CDR3 comprises 11 residues. Germline V lookup: CDR1 MNHNY, CDR2 SVGAGI (reference sequence). V was cut by 0 bases and J by 14 bases, with 10 bases left in between. The CDR3 loop is CASSYSGRVFF. DNA for the CDR3: TGTGCCAGCAGTTACTCGGGACGTGTGTTCTTT.

This clonotype has a count of ten or more. The J gene is TRBJ1-5, the V gene TRBV2; D uncertain. V lost 7 bases, J lost 0 bases, and 7 bases lay in between. Germline V gene lookup returns CDR1 SNHLY and CDR2 FYNNEI. This CDR3 spans 13 amino acids. Here the CDR3 reads CASTTNSNQPQHF. Here the CDR3 DNA reads TGTGCCAGCACTACAAATAGCAATCAGCCCCAGCATTTT.

The V gene is TRBV4-1, the J gene TRBJ1-2; 7 nucleotides match TRBD1. The germline gives CDR1 MGHRA, CDR2 YSYEKL. This CDR3 spans 16 amino acids. With V trimmed by 1 base and J by 10 bases, 15 bases remained unmatched. Written as DNA, the CDR3 is TGCGCCAGCAGCCAAGCCCGGCTACCGGACAGGCTGACCTACACCTTC. Its protein product is CASSQARLPDRLTYTF.

The CDR3, as DNA: TGCGCCAGCAGCTTGGAGGGGCCATGGGATCAGCCCCAGCATTTT. It codes for CASSLEGPWDQPQHF. The chain has TRBV5-1 and TRBJ1-5; D possibly corresponds to TRBD1 (5 bases). The germline V and J ends were trimmed by 0 bases and 5 bases, with 12 bases remaining between them. CDR3 length equals 15 residues. Germline CDR1 is SGHRS and CDR2 is YFSETQ.

This clonotype was found a few times. The chain recombines TRBV2 with TRBJ2-7, with 8 nucleotides matching TRBD2. CDR1 and CDR2 from the germline V gene are SNHLY and FYNNEI. The CDR3 runs 17 residues. V trimming: 6 bases; J trimming: 2 bases; junction bases outside the gene matches: 15. The CDR3 reads CASRLLLQTSVPYEQYF. The CDR3 DNA reads as TGTGCCAGCAGGCTACTTCTTCAGACTAGCGTACCCTACGAGCAGTACTTC.